One sample yielded the 24 T cell receptor beta chains listed below, sequenced in a study of CD8+CD57+ T cells in acquired aplastic anemia. According to the study, genomic DNA was the template for TCR beta VDJ and CDR3 profiling. TCRdb re-derived calls from the reads in MiXCR, one entry per CDR3 protein. The sample has about 190,000 distinct CDR3 sequences, around three fifths seen once. Sequenced sample: sorted CD4+, CD8+, or CD8+CD57+ T cells (not recorded which) from PBMCs. The origin of the receptors is a human donor with severe aplastic anemia or a healthy control (not recorded which).

This rearrangement joins TRBV5-6 to TRBJ1-2, with D uncertain. The CDR3 is 14 amino acids. Trimming took off 1 base at V and 12 bases at J, with 19 bases between the two ends. Germline CDR1 reads SGHDT; CDR2 reads YYEEEE. In nucleotides, the CDR3 is TGTGCCAGCAGCTTGCTGTTGGCCCAGTCGAGAAACACCTTC. Protein product: CASSLLLAQSRNTF.

A single count supports this clonotype. This chain joins TRBV19 and TRBJ1-1; TRBD1 is a possible D gene (5 bases). The V and J ends lost 6 bases and 4 bases respectively, with 18 bases between them. CDR1 and CDR2 from the germline V gene are LNHDA and SQIVND (reference sequence). There are 15 residues in the CDR3. CDR3 nucleotides: TGTGCCAGTAGCCAGGAGACAGCCTGGAGCACTGAAGCTTTCTTT. It is translated as CASSQETAWSTEAFF.

Concerning this clonotype itself: Compared with germline, one end of the junction differs, possibly owing to a read error. This chain links TRBV5-8 with TRBJ2-3; D is perhaps TRBD1 (5 bases). Germline V gene sequence: CDR1 SGHTS, CDR2 YDEGEE. This CDR3 comprises 12 residues. CDR3 bases: TGTGCCAGCAGCCACCCCACAGGTACGCAGTATTTT. Amino acid sequence: CASSHPTGTQYF.

This clonotype appeared a few times. The chain has TRBV20-1 and TRBJ1-2, with 9 bases identical to TRBD1. Germline assignment: CDR1 DFQATT and CDR2 SNEGSKA (reference sequence). V shed 3 bases, J shed 4 bases, and the junction held 3 bases outside the gene matches. This CDR3 comprises 13 residues. Here the CDR3 DNA reads TGCAGTGCTAGTGAGACAGGGGGCTATGGCTACACCTTC. This encodes CSASETGGYGYTF.

CDR3 sequence: CSAVLNSQETQYF. CDR3 nucleotide sequence: TGCAGTGCGGTCCTGAACAGTCAAGAGACCCAGTACTTC. The rearrangement uses TRBV20-1 and TRBJ2-5, with no clear D. V was cut by 6 bases and J by 2 bases, with 13 bases left in between. Germline lookup yields CDR1 DFQATT and CDR2 SNEGSKA (reference sequence). This CDR3 is built from 13 residues.

The rearrangement uses TRBV2 and TRBJ2-1; possible D gene TRBD2, 5 bases. The germline V and J ends were trimmed by 2 bases and 9 bases, with 17 bases remaining between them. Germline values: CDR1 SNHLY, CDR2 FYNNEI. CDR3 length equals 15 residues. The CDR3 DNA reads as TGTGCCAGCAGTGAAAGGACTCCCTCCCACAGTGAGCAGTTCTTC. Residues: CASSERTPSHSEQFF.

The table lists this clonotype with a few counts. The chain combines TRBV24-1 with TRBJ1-1; no clear D gene. V lost 9 bases to trimming and J lost 4 bases, with 14 bases between them. This CDR3 is 13 amino acids long. Germline loops: CDR1 KGHDR, CDR2 SFDVKD. The CDR3 sequence is CATQLASSTEAFF. Here the CDR3 DNA reads TGTGCCACCCAGCTCGCGTCGAGCACTGAAGCTTTCTTT.

This chain links TRBV2 with TRBJ2-1; D gene unclear. CDR1 and CDR2 from the germline V gene are SNHLY and FYNNEI. This CDR3 comprises 8 residues. Trimming took off 9 bases at V and 14 bases at J, with 8 bases between the two ends. The chain's CDR3 is CASGKEFF. The DNA for the CDR3 is TGTGCCAGTGGGAAGGAGTTCTTC.

The genes are TRBV19 and TRBJ1-2; maybe TRBD1 (5 bases). Trimming pared 8 bases from V and 3 bases from J, leaving 13 bases between. The germline V gene has CDR1 LNHDA and CDR2 SQIVND (reference sequence). The CDR3 loop spans 13 amino acids. CDR3 in amino acids: CASGPGQDYGYTF. The CDR3 region has the DNA TGTGCCAGTGGGCCCGGACAAGACTATGGCTACACCTTC.

This clonotype was seen a single time. The genes are TRBV14 and TRBJ2-7; TRBD2 agrees at 8 bases. The J segment lost 2 bases and the V segment lost 4 bases, leaving 7 bases of the junction unmatched. In germline, CDR1 is SGHDN, CDR2 FVKESK. There are 15 residues in the CDR3. CDR3 protein: CASSRLTSGTYEQYF. The CDR3 DNA is TGTGCCAGCAGCCGCCTTACTAGCGGCACCTACGAGCAGTACTTC.

The V call is TRBV9, the J call TRBJ2-5; D gene unclear. The CDR3 covers 14 residues. Trimming stripped 1 base from V and 1 base from J, with 8 bases between. The germline V gene has CDR1 SGDLS and CDR2 YYNGEE. CDR3 DNA: TGTGCCAGCAGCGTACTTGGAACCCAAGAGACCCAGTACTTC. This gives the protein CASSVLGTQETQYF.

Regarding this clonotype: Given a much more abundant clone one base away, this may be a read error. The chain links TRBV7-9 to TRBJ1-2, with D possibly matching TRBD1 (5 bases). This CDR3 region has 16 residues. CDR1 is SEHNR, CDR2 FQNEAQ, per germline (reference sequence). Here the CDR3 reads CASSRDWAGSNYGYTF. The CDR3 nucleotides are TGCGCCAGCAGCCGAGATTGGGCAGGGTCCAACTATGGCTACACCTTC.

This clonotype was recorded at least ten times. The chain employs TRBV12-3 or TRBV12-4 and TRBJ2-1, with 8 bases that match TRBD2. With V trimmed by 3 bases and J by 8 bases, 9 bases remained unmatched. This CDR3 spans 15 amino acids. The CDR3 spells CASSFSTSGWDEQFF. The CDR3 bases are TGTGCCAGCAGTTTTAGCACTAGCGGATGGGATGAGCAGTTCTTC.

J is TRBJ2-5 and V is TRBV19; D call uncertain. Germline V lookup: CDR1 LNHDA, CDR2 SQIVND (reference sequence). V lost 9 bases and J 4 bases, leaving 21 bases between the germline ends. This CDR3 comprises 15 residues. Here the CDR3 DNA reads TGTGCCAGCCCCCATCAGGTTAGTACCGGAGAGACCCAGTACTTC. This translates into CASPHQVSTGETQYF.

This chain joins TRBV7-2 and TRBJ2-7; 9 positions match TRBD2. V lost 6 bases, J lost 6 bases, and 12 bases stayed unmatched. Germline V lookup: CDR1 SGHTA, CDR2 FQGNSA. The CDR3 totals 15 residues. In DNA, the CDR3 is TGTGCCAGCAGTTCCCATTTAGCGGGAGTGGTCGAGCAGTACTTC. It codes for CASSSHLAGVVEQYF.

V and J are TRBV7-6 and TRBJ1-1; D unclear. This CDR3 comprises 13 residues. Trimming pared 5 bases from V and 0 bases from J, leaving 7 bases between. The germline gives CDR1 SGHVS, CDR2 FNYEAQ. This CDR3 reads CASSPLVNTEAFF. CDR3 nucleotides: TGTGCCAGCAGCCCCCTGGTGAACACTGAAGCTTTCTTT.

This clonotype was recorded many times. The genes are TRBV4-1 and TRBJ2-6, with 9 positions matching TRBD2. J lost 4 bases, V lost 0 bases, and 1 base had no gene match. The germline CDR1 and CDR2 sequences are MGHRA and YSYEKL. The CDR3 contains 16 residues. CDR3 sequence reads: CASSQDGTSGANVLTF. In DNA form, the CDR3 reads TGCGCCAGCAGCCAAGATGGGACTAGCGGGGCCAACGTCCTGACTTTC.

This chain joins TRBV20-1 and TRBJ2-3; TRBD2 matches at 9 bases. The CDR3 covers 18 residues. V gave up 3 bases and J gave up 2 bases; unmatched junction bases: 15. Germline CDR1 reads DFQATT; CDR2 reads SNEGSKA (reference sequence). The CDR3 DNA reads TGCAGTGCTAGTGTCTGGTCCCGGCGGGGGGGGAACACAGATACGCAGTATTTT. It yields the protein CSASVWSRRGGNTDTQYF.

This clonotype has more than one count but fewer than ten. The chain is built from TRBV7-9 and TRBJ2-7; the D gene could be TRBD1 or TRBD2 (5 bases each). There are 14 residues in the CDR3. Looked up from germline, CDR1 is SEHNR and CDR2 is FQNEAQ (reference sequence). Trimming took 0 bases from V and 7 from J, leaving 13 bases between them. This chain's CDR3 is CASSLAGDGREQYF. CDR3 coding DNA: TGTGCCAGCAGCTTAGCGGGGGACGGCCGGGAGCAGTACTTC.

The genes are TRBV7-3 and TRBJ1-2; TRBD1 aligns across 10 bases. The length of the CDR3 is 14 residues. The J segment lost 5 bases and the V segment lost 5 bases, leaving 5 bases of the junction unmatched. Germline CDR1 SGHTA, CDR2 FQGTGA. For the CDR3, the DNA is TGTGCCAGCAGCGAGACGGGACAGGGGTATGGCTACACCTTC. It specifies CASSETGQGYGYTF.

This rearrangement joins TRBV20-1 to TRBJ2-7; 12 bases fit TRBD2. V dropped 6 bases and J dropped 5; count of bases not matched to a gene: 2. Germline V gives CDR1 DFQATT, CDR2 SNEGSKA (reference sequence). CDR3 length: 12 residues. In nucleotides, the CDR3 is TGCAGTGCCCTAGCGGGAGGGGACGAGCAGTACTTC. Its protein product is CSALAGGDEQYF.

This clonotype occurred many times. This chain links TRBV9 with TRBJ2-3, with 8 positions matching TRBD2. V lost 2 bases, J lost 2 bases, and 1 base stayed unmatched. Per the germline V gene, CDR1 is SGDLS and CDR2 is YYNGEE. CDR3 length: 14 residues. The CDR3 nucleotides are TGTGCCAGCAGCGTGCGGGGGGTCACAGATACGCAGTATTTT. Amino acid sequence: CASSVRGVTDTQYF.

The chain employs TRBV13 and TRBJ2-5, with 7 positions matching TRBD1. Germline V gene data show CDR1 as PRHDT and CDR2 as FYEKMQ (reference sequence). J lost 1 base, V lost 5 bases, and 4 bases had no gene match. There are 14 residues in the CDR3. CDR3 in DNA: TGTGCCAGCAGCCTCGGGACAGCCCAAGAGACCCAGTACTTC. Encoded protein: CASSLGTAQETQYF.

V gene TRBV20-1 combines with J gene TRBJ2-5; D is possibly TRBD2 (5 bases). The CDR3 length is 14 residues. Germline V lookup: CDR1 DFQATT, CDR2 SNEGSKA (reference sequence). Trimming cost V 0 bases and J 1 base, with 9 bases left between them. The CDR3 DNA reads TGCAGTGCTAGAGATCTGGGAGCCCAAGAGACCCAGTACTTC. Translation: CSARDLGAQETQYF.